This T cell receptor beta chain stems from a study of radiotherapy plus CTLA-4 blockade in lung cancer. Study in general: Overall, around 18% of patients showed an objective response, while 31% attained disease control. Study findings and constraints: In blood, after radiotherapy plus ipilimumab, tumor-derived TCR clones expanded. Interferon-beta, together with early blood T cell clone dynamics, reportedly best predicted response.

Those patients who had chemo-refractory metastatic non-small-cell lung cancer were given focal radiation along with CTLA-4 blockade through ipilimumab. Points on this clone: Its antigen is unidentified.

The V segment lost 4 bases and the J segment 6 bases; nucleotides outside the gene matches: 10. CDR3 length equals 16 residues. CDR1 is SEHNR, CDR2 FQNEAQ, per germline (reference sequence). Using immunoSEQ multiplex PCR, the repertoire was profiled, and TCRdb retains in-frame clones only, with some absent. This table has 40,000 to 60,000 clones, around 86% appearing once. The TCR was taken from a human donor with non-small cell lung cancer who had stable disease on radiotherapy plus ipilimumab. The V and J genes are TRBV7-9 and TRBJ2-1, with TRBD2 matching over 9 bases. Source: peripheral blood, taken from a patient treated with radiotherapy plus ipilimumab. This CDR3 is CASSSAASGASNEQFF. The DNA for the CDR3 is TGTGCCAGCAGCTCTGCGGCTAGCGGGGCCAGCAATGAGCAGTTCTTC.